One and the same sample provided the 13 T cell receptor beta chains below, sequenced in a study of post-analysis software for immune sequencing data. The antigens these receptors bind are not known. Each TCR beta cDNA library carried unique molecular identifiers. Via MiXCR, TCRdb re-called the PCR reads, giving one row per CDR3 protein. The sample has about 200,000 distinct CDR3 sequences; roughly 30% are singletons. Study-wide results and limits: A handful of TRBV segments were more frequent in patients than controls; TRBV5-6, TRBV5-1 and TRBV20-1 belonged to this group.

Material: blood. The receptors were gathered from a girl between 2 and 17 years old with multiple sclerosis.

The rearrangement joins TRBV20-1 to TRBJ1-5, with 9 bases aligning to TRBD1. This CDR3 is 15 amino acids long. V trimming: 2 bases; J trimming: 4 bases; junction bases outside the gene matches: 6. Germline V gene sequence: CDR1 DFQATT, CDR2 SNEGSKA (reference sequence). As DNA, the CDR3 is TGCAGTGCTAGACCCCCGGGACAGGGTAATCAGCCCCAGCATTTT. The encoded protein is CSARPPGQGNQPQHF.

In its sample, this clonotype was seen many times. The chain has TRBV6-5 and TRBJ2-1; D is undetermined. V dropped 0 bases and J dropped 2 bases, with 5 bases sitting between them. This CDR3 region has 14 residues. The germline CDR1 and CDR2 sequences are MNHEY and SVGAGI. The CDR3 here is CASSYSMAYNEQFF. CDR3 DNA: TGTGCCAGCAGTTACTCGATGGCCTACAATGAGCAGTTCTTC.

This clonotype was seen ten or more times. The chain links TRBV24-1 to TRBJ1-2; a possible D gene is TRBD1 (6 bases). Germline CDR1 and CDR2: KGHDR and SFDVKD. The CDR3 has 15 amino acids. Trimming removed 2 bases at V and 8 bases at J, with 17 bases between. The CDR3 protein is CATSDYREGYEGYTF. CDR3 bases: TGTGCCACCAGTGATTACAGGGAAGGGTACGAGGGCTACACCTTC.

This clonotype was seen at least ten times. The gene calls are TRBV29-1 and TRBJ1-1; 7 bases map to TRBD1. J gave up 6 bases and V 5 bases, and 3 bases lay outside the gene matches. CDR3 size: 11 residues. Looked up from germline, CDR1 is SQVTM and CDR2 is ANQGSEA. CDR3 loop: CSVNRGAEAFF. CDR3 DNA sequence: TGCAGCGTTAACAGGGGCGCTGAAGCTTTCTTT.

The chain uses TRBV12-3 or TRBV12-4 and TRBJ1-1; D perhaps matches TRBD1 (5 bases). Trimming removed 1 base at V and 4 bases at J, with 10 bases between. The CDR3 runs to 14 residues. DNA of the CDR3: TGTGCCAGCAGTTTAGTTGGCAGGGCCACTGAAGCTTTCTTT. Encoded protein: CASSLVGRATEAFF.

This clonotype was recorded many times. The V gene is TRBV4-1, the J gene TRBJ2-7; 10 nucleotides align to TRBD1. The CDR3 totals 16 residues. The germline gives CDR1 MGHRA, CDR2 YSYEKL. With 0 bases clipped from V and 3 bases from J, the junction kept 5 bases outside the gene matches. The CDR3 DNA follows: TGCGCCAGCAGCCAAGATCCGGGACAGGGGTTCTACGAGCAGTACTTC. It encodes CASSQDPGQGFYEQYF.

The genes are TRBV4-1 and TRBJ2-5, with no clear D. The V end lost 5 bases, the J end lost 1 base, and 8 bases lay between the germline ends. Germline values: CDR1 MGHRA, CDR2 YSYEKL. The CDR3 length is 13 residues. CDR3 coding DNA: TGCGCCAGCAGCTTCTCCCCCCAAGAGACCCAGTACTTC. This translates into CASSFSPQETQYF.

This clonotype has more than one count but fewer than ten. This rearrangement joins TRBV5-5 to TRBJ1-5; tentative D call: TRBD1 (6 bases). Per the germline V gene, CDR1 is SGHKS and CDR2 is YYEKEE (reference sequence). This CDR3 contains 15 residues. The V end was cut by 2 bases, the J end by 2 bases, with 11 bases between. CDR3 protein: CASSFTGRGNQPQHF. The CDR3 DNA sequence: TGTGCCAGCAGCTTCACAGGGAGAGGCAATCAGCCCCAGCATTTT. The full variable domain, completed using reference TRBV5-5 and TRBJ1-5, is DAGVTQSPTHLIKTRGQQVTLRCSPISGHKSVSWYQQVLGQGPQFIFQYYEKEERGRGNFPDRFSARQFPNYSSELNVNALLLGDSALYLCASSFTGRGNQPQHFGDGTRLSIL.

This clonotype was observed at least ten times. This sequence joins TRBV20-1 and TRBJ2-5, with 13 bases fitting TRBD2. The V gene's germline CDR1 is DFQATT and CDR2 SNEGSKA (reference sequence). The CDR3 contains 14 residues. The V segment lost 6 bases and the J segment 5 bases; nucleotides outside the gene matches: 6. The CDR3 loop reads CSARTSGSSETQYF. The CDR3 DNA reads TGCAGTGCACGGACTAGCGGGAGTTCGGAGACCCAGTACTTC.

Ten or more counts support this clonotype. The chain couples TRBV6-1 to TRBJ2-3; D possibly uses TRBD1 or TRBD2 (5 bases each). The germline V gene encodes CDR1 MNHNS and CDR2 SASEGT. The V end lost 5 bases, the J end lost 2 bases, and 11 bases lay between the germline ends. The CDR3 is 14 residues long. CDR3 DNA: TGTGCCAGCAGTCCCTGGGGGTCCACAGATACGCAGTATTTT. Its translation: CASSPWGSTDTQYF.

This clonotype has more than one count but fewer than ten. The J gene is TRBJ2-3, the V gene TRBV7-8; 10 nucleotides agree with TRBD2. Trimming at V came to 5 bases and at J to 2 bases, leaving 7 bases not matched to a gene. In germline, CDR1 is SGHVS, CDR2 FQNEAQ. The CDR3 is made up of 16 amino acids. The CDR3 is CASSPLLAGTTDTQYF. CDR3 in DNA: TGTGCCAGCAGCCCCCTACTAGCGGGGACCACAGATACGCAGTATTTT.

The CDR3 loop is CASSVNRGANTEAFF. CDR3 in DNA: TGTGCCAGCAGCGTTAACAGGGGCGCGAACACTGAAGCTTTCTTT. The V and J genes are TRBV7-8 and TRBJ1-1; 7 nucleotides match TRBD1. The CDR3 loop spans 15 amino acids. V shed 5 bases, J shed 1 base, and the junction held 7 bases outside the gene matches. Per the germline V gene, CDR1 is SGHVS and CDR2 is FQNEAQ.

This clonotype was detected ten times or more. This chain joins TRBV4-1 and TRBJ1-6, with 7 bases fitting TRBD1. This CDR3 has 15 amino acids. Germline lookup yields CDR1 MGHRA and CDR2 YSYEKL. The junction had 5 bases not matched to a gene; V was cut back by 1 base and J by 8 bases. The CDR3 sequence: CASSQVDREDSPLHF. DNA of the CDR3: TGCGCCAGCAGCCAAGTCGACAGGGAGGATTCACCCCTCCACTTT.